Reported below is one TCR beta chain. Libraries were prepared by immunoSEQ multiplex PCR; TCRdb keeps only in-frame clonotypes and omits some of them. The repertoire holds about 29,000 clones, with around 84% as singletons. The time point here: peripheral blood 6 weeks after treatment start. This entry comes from a study of PD-L1 blockade in urothelial cancer. Study information: Individuals in the cohort had been given 0 to 3 earlier chemotherapy regimens. Blood samples had a median of 141,255 T cells, roughly 76,000 unique TCRs, and clonality 0.08 to 0.085.

Germline V gene data show CDR1 as SGHVS and CDR2 as FQNEAQ. With 3 bases removed from V and 5 bases from J, the gap between germline ends came to 19 bases. The CDR3 runs to 17 residues. The V and J genes are TRBV7-8 and TRBJ2-2; TRBD1 might be the D (6 bases). Sequencing was performed on PBMCs, taken around atezolizumab (anti-PD-L1) treatment. The TCR sequence derives from a man in his 70s with urothelial cancer. The CDR3 protein is CASSFTGNLRRTGELFF. As DNA, the CDR3 is TGTGCCAGCAGCTTTACAGGGAATTTAAGAAGGACCGGGGAGCTGTTTTTT.